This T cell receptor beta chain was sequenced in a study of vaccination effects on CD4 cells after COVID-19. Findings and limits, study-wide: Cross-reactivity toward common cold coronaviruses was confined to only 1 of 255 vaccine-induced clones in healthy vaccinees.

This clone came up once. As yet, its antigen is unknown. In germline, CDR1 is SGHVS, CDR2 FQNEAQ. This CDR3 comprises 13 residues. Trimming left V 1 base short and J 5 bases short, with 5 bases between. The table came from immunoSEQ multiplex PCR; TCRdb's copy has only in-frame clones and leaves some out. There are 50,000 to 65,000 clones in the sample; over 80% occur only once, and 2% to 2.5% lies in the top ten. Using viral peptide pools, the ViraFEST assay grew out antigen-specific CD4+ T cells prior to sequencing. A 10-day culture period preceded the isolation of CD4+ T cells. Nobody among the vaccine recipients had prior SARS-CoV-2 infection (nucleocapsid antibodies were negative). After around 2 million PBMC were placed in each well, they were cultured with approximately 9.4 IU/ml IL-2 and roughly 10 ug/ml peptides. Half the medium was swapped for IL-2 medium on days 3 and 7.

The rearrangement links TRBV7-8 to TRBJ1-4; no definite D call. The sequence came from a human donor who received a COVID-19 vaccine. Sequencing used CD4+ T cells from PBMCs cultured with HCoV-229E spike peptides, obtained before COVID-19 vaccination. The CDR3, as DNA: TGTGCCAGCAGCTTAGGACGGAATGAAAAACTGTTTTTT. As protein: CASSLGRNEKLFF.